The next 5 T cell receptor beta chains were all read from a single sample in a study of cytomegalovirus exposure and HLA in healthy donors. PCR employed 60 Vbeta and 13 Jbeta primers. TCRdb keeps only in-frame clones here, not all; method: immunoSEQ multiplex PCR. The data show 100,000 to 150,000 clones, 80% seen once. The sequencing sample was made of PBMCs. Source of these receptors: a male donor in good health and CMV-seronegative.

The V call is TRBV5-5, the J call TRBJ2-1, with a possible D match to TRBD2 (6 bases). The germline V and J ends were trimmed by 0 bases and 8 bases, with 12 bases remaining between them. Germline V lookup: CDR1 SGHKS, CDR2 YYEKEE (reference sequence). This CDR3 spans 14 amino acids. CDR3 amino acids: CASSLGPGVDEQFF. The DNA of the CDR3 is TGTGCCAGCAGCTTGGGACCGGGAGTGGATGAGCAGTTCTTC.

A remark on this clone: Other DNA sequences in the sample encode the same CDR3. CDR3: CAWSVPGQVNQPQHF. The CDR3 DNA follows: TGTGCCTGGAGTGTACCGGGACAGGTCAATCAGCCCCAGCATTTT. This chain connects TRBV30 to TRBJ1-5, with TRBD1 matching 8 bases. V shed 0 bases and J 3 bases; nucleotides not matched to a gene: 4. CDR3 length: 15 residues. CDR1 and CDR2 (germline): GTSNPN, SVGIG (reference sequence).

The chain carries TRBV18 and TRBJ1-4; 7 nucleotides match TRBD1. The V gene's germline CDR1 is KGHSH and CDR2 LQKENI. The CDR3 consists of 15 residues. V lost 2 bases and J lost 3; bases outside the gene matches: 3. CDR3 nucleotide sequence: TGTGCCAGCTCACCAGGAGGGGGCCCTAATGAAAAACTGTTTTTT. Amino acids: CASSPGGGPNEKLFF.

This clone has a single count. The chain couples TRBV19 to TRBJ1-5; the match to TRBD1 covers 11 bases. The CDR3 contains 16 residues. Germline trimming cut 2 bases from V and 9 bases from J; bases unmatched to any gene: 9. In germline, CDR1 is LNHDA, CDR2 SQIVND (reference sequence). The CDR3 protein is CASSILGQGAVRPQHF. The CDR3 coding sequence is TGTGCCAGTAGTATATTAGGACAGGGGGCGGTAAGGCCCCAGCATTTT.

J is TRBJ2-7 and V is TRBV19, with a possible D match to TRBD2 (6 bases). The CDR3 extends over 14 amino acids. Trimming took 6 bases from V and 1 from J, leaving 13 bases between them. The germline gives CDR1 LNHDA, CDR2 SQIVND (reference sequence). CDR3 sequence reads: CASRRDRGSYEQYF. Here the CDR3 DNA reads TGTGCCAGTAGGCGGGACCGGGGATCCTACGAGCAGTACTTC.